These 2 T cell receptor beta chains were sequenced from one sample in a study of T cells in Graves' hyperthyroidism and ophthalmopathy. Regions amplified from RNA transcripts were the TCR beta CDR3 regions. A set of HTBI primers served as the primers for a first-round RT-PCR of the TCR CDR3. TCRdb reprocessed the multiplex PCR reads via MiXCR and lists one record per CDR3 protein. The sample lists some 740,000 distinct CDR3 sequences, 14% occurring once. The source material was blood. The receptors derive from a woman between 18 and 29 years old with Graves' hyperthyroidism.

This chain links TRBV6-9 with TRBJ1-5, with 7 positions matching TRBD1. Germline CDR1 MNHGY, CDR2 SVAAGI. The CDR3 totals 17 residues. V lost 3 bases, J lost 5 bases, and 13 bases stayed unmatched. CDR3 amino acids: CASSYDGDRDSDQPQHF. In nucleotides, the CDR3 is TGTGCCAGCAGTTACGATGGAGACCGGGACAGCGATCAGCCCCAGCATTTT.

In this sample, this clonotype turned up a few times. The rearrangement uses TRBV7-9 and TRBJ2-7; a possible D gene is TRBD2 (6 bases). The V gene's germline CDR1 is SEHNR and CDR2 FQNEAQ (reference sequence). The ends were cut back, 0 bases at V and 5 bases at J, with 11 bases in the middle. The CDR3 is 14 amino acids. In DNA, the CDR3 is TGTGCCAGCAGCTTAGCGCATGGCGGGAACGAGCAGTACTTC. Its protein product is CASSLAHGGNEQYF.